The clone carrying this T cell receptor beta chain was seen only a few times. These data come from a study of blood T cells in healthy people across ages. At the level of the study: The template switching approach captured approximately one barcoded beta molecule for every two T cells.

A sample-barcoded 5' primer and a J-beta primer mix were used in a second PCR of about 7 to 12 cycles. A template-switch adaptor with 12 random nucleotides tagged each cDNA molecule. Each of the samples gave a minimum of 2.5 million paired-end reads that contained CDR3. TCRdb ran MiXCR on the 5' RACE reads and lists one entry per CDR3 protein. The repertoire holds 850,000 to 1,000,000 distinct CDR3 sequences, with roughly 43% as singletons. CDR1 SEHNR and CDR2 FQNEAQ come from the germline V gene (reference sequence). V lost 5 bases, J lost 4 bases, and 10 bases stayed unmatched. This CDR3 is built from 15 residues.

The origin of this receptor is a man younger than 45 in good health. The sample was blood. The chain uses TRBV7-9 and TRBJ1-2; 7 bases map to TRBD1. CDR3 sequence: CASSQTGISPYGYTF. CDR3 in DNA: TGTGCCAGCAGCCAGACAGGGATTTCTCCCTATGGCTACACCTTC. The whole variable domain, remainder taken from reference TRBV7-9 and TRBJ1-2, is DTGVSQNPRHKITKRGQNVTFRCDPISEHNRLYWYRQTLGQGPEFLTYFQNEAQLEKSRLLSDRFSAERPKGSFSTLEIQRTEQGDSAMYLCASSQTGISPYGYTFGSGTRLTVV.